This TCR beta chain appears in the sequencing data of a study of T cells in tuberculosis (dated by TCRdb to the late 2010s). Regarding the complete study: The study combined CD1B tetramers and high-throughput TCR immunosequencing to characterize T cells specific for the mycobacterial lipid antigen glucose monomycolate (GMM). IGRA-negative adolescents, IGRA-positive adolescents with latent tuberculosis and adults with active tuberculosis, nine to ten per group, were compared in a South African clinical cohort. PBMC from active tuberculosis patients were archived either before standard anti-tuberculosis treatment began or within 7 days of its start.

The time point label for this specimen denotes: new active TB diagnosis, blood taken before or within 7 days of starting treatment. The active tuberculosis patients were newly diagnosed, HIV-seronegative South African adults aged 18 years or older. Active tuberculosis was confirmed by positive sputum smear microscopy and/or positive M. tuberculosis culture. Immunosequencing of unsorted cryopreserved PBMC covered, on average, around 97,000 T cells per clinical donor. Study-wide findings and limitations: With the diverse GMM-specific repertoire as input, a classifier achieved around 90% accuracy (AUROC around 0.88), whereas GEM motif frequencies as input gave approximately 74% accuracy. Smaller mean NN-distances to GMM-specific TCRs were observed in active tuberculosis TCR-alpha repertoires than in IGRA-negative controls, suggesting clonal expansion of GMM-specific TCRs. The smaller NN-distances were partly driven by shorter CDR3-alpha lengths in active tuberculosis patients, and the difference for TCR-beta did not reach statistical significance. Clinical samples were chosen by availability of cryopreserved specimens, and active tuberculosis cases were adults while controls were adolescents.

Comments on this clone: The antigen it recognizes is unknown. No clone much larger than this one lies a single base away; base qualities are absent.

Taken from cysteine to phenylalanine, the CDR3 has 16 residues. CDR3 DNA is the only sequence kept; it has 48 bases, read in frame from the first base. CDR1 MNHEY and CDR2 SMNVEV are derived from the germline V gene (reference sequence). The junction shows trimming of 3 bases on V and 7 bases on J, and the gene matches do not reach 10 bases of it. The immunoSEQ multiplex PCR assay was used to generate TCR libraries, with TCR-beta and/or TCR-alpha/delta assays applied to each sample. The amplified TCR libraries were sequenced on the Illumina high-throughput platform. On the authors' methods: Clustering and dimensionality reduction relied on pairwise TCRdist distances among GMM-specific receptors from T cells that were either sorted ex vivo or expanded in vitro. Each clinical repertoire received a mean NN-distance score, defined as the average TCRdist to the nearest 10% of tetramer-positive reference sequences. GEM TCR motif frequency was calculated as the fraction of unique TCRs that matched known GEM sequences in V/J usage and CDR3 length. Active tuberculosis was classified by linear discriminant analysis with leave-one-out cross-validation, implemented in scikit-learn. The source is immuneACCESS, and TCRdb retained only in-frame sequences with V and J called. Part of the clones is not carried over; for the studies checked, unresolved V genes explain less than half of this, and the remainder is unexplained. The V and J calls and the clone size are those of that table, but D and trimming were determined from the DNA. This sample gives about 49,000 clones in total; roughly 96% of them show up just once. Over 1.1% of the sample goes to the ten largest clones.

The sequence was collected from an adult with tuberculosis. This receptor chain uses TRBV27 and TRBJ2-2, with TRBD2 identical over 8 junction bases. The sample here was PBMCs, taken at tuberculosis diagnosis. The CDR3 is CASSFTGLGVSGELFF. The sequence in DNA is TGTGCCAGCAGTTTCACGGGACTAGGGGTGAGCGGGGAGCTGTTTTTT.